This T cell receptor beta chain emerged from a study of cytomegalovirus exposure and HLA in healthy donors. The wider study: Across 300 to 400 genotyped donors, 81% landed in the Caucasian-associated ancestry cluster. Study-wide results and limits: More clonal expansion characterized HLA-associated TCR beta chains than equally common others in a later analysis. A later analysis linked a missense variant in DCLRE1C to the trimming of TCR beta V and J genes.

V was pared by 6 bases and J by 7 bases, with 21 bases of the junction left unmatched. The CDR3 contains 20 residues. Per germline, CDR1 LNHDA and CDR2 SQIVND (reference sequence). With 60 Vbeta and 13 Jbeta primers, the PCR was carried out. Using immunoSEQ multiplex PCR, the repertoire was profiled, and TCRdb retains in-frame clones only, with some absent. The sample has fewer than 200,000 clones; approximately 80% are singletons. This clone was seen more than once but under ten times. Its antigen is not known. This TCR derives from a woman between 50 and 59 years old in good health and CMV-seropositive. Sequencing was carried out using PBMCs. The chain recombines TRBV19 with TRBJ1-6; the match to TRBD1 covers 10 bases. The CDR3 spells CASRRGTGTGVGIGNSPLHF. CDR3 nucleotides: TGTGCCAGTAGAAGGGGAACCGGGACAGGGGTCGGTATAGGAAATTCACCCCTCCACTTT.